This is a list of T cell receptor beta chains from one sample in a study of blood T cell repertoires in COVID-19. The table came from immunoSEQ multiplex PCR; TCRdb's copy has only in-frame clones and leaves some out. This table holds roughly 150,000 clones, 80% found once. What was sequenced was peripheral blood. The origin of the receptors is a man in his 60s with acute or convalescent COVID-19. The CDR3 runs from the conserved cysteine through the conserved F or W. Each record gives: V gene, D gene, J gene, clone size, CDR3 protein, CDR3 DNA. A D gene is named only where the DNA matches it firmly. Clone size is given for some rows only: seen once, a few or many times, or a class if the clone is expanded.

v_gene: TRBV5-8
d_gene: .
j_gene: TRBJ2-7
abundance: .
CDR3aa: CASWGPRGSYEQYF
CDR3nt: TGTGCCTCTTGGGGGCCCCGGGGATCCTACGAGCAGTACTTC

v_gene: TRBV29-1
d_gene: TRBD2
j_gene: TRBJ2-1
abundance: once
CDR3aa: CSVESGTKVLAGNEQFF
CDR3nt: TGCAGCGTTGAATCGGGGACTAAGGTTCTAGCGGGTAATGAGCAGTTCTTC

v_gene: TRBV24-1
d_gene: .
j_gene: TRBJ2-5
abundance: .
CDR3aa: CATSDRGAFRDGQETQYF
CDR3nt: TGTGCCACCAGTGATCGGGGGGCCTTTAGGGACGGCCAAGAGACCCAGTACTTC

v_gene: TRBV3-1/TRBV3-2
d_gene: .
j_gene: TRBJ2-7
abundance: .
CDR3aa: CASSQGGLPYEQYF
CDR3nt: TGTGCCAGCAGCCAAGGCGGATTGCCCTACGAGCAGTACTTC

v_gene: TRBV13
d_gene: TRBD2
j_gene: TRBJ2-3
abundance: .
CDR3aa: CASSLGLAGLTDTQYF
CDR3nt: TGTGCCAGCAGCTTAGGTCTAGCGGGACTCACAGATACGCAGTATTTT

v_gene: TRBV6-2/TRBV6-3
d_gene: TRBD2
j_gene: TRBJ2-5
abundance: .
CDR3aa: CASSPGTSGNDRETQYF
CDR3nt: TGTGCCAGCAGTCCCGGGACTAGCGGGAACGATAGAGAGACCCAGTACTTC

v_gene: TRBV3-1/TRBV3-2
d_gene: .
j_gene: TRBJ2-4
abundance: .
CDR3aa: CASSQDGGWVRAKNIQYF
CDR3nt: TGTGCCAGCAGCCAAGATGGGGGGTGGGTAAGGGCCAAAAACATTCAGTACTTC

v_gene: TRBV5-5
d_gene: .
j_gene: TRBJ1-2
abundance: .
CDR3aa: CASSLELGVLDGYTF
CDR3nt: TGTGCCAGCAGCTTGGAGTTAGGGGTTTTGGATGGCTACACCTTC

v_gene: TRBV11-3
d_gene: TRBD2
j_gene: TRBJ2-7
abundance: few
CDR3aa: CASRARTSRVYEQYF
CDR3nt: TGTGCCAGCAGGGCAAGGACTAGCAGAGTCTACGAGCAGTACTTC

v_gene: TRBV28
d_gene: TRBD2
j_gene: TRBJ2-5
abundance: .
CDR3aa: CASSLNRGGMETQYF
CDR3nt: TGTGCCAGCAGTTTAAACCGGGGGGGGATGGAGACCCAGTACTTC

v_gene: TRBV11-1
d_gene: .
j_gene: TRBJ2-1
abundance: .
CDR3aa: CASSLARVYNEQFF
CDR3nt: TGTGCCAGCAGCTTAGCGAGGGTCTACAATGAGCAGTTCTTC

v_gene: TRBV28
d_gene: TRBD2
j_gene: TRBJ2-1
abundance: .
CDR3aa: CASSSVAGLGREQFF
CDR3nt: TGTGCCAGCAGTTCAGTAGCGGGATTGGGAAGGGAGCAGTTCTTC

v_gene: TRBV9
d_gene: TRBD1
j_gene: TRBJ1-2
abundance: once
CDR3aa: CASSVGLGQGAWGYTF
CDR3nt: TGTGCCAGCAGCGTAGGTTTGGGACAGGGGGCTTGGGGCTACACCTTC

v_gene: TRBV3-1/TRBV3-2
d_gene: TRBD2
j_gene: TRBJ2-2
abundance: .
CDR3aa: CASSPRTSDTGELFF
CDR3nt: TGTGCCAGCAGCCCTCGGACTAGCGACACCGGGGAGCTGTTTTTT

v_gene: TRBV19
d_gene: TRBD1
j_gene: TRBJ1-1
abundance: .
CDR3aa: CASSSDRGGTEAFF
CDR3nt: TGTGCCAGTAGTTCCGACAGGGGAGGGACTGAAGCTTTCTTT

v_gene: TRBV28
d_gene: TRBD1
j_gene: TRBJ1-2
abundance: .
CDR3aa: CASRLGQPGGYGYTF
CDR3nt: TGTGCCAGCAGACTCGGACAGCCAGGGGGCTATGGCTACACCTTC

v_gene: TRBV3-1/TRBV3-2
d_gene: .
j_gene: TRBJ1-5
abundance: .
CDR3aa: CASSQGTRKPQHF
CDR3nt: TGTGCCAGCAGCCAGGGGACACGCAAGCCCCAGCATTTT

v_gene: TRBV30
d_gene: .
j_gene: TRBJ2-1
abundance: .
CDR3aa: CAWATSLTYNEQFF
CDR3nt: TGTGCCTGGGCGACTTCGCTTACCTACAATGAGCAGTTCTTC

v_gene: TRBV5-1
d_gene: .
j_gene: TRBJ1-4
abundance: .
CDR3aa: CASSIGQFEKLFF
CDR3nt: TGCGCCAGCAGCATTGGACAGTTCGAAAAACTGTTTTTT

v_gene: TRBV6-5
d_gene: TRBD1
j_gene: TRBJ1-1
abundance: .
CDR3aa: CASSPQGRGAFF
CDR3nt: TGTGCCAGCAGCCCACAGGGGCGAGGGGCTTTCTTT

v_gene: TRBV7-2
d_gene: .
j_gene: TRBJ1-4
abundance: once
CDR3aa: CASSLEGGRIGEKLFF
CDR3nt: TGTGCCAGCAGCTTAGAAGGTGGGAGGATCGGTGAAAAACTGTTTTTT

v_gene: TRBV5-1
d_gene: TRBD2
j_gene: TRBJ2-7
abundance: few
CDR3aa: CATQLASGGAYEQYF
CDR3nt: TGCGCCACCCAGCTTGCTAGCGGGGGGGCCTACGAGCAGTACTTC